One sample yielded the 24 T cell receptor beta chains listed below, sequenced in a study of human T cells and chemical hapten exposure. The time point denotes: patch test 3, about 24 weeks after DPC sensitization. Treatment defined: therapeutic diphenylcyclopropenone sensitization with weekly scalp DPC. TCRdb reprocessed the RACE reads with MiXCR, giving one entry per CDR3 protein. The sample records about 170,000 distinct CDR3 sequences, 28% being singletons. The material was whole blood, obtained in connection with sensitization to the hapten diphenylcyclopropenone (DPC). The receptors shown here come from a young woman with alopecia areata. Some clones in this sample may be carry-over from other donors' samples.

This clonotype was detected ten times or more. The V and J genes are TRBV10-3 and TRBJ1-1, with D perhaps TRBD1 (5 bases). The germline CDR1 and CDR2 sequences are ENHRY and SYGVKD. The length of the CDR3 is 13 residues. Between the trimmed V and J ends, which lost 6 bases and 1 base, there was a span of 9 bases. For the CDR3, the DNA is TGTGCCATCAGGGGGACGGAGAACACTGAAGCTTTCTTT. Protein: CAIRGTENTEAFF.

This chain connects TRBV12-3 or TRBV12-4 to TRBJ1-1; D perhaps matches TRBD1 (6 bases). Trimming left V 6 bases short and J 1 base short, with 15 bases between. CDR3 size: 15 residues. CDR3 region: CASSPRGGGNTEAFF. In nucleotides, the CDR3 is TGTGCCAGCAGCCCCAGGGGAGGGGGGAACACTGAAGCTTTCTTT.

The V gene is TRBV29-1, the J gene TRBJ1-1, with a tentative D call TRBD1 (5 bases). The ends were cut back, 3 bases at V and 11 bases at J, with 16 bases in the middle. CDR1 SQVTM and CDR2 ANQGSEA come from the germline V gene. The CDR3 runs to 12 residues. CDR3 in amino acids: CSVDLGGWGAFF. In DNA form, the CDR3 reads TGCAGCGTTGATCTCGGGGGGTGGGGCGCTTTCTTT.

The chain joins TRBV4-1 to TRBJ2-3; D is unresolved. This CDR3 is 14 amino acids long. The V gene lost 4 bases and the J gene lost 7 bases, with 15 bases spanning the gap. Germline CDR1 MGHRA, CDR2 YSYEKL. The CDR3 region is CASSPVTGLHTQYF. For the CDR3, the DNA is TGCGCCAGCAGCCCCGTTACGGGTCTGCATACGCAGTATTTT.

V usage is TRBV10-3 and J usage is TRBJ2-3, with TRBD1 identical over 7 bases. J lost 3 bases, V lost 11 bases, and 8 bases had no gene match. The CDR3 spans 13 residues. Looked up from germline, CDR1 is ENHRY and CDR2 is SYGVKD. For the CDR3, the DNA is TGTGCCGCACGACAGGGTGTAACAGATACGCAGTATTTT. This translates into CAARQGVTDTQYF.

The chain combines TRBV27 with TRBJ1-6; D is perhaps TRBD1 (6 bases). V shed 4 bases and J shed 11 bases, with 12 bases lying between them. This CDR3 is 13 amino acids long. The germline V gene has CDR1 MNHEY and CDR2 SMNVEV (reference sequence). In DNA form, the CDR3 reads TGTGCCAGCAGTTCAGGGGCTCGGACACCCCTCCACTTT. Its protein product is CASSSGARTPLHF.

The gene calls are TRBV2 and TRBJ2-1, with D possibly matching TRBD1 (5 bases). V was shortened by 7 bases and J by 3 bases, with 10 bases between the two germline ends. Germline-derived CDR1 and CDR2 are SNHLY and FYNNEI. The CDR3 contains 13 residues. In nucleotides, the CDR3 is TGTGCCAGCAAAGACAGCAGCTACAATGAGCAGTTCTTC. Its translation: CASKDSSYNEQFF.

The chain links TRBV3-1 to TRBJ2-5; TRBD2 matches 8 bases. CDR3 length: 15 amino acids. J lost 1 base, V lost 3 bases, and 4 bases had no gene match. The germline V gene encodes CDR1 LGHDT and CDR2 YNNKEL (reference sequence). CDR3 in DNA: TGTGCCAGCAGCCAGAACGGGGGGGTCCAAGAGACCCAGTACTTC. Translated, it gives CASSQNGGVQETQYF.

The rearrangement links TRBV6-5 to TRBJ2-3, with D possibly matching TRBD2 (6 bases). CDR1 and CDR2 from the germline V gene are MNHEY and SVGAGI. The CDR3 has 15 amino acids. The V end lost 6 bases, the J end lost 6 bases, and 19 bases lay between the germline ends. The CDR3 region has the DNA TGTGCCAGCAGCCCCTCGGGGACGGGGGTGGATACGCAGTATTTT. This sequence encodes CASSPSGTGVDTQYF.

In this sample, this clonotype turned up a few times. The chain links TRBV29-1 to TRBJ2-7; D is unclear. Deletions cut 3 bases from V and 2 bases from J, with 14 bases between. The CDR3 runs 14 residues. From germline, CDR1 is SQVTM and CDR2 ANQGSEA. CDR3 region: CSVESTNEPYEQYF. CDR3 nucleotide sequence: TGCAGCGTTGAGAGTACAAACGAGCCCTACGAGCAGTACTTC.

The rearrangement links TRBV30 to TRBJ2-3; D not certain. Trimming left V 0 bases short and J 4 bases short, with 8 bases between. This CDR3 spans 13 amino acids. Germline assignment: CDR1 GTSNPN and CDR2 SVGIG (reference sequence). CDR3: CAWSVARADTQYF. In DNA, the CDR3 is TGTGCCTGGAGTGTAGCGAGAGCAGATACGCAGTATTTT. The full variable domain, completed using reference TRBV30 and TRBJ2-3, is SQTIHQWPATLVQPVGSPLSLECTVEGTSNPNLYWYRQAAGRGLQLLFYSVGIGQISSEVPQNLSASRPQDRQFILSSKKLLLSDSGFYLCAWSVARADTQYFGPGTRLTVL.

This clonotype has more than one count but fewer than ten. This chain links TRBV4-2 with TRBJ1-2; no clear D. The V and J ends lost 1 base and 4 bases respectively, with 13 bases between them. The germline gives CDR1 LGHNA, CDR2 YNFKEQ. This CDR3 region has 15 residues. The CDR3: CASSQVRSTVYGYTF. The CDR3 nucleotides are TGTGCCAGCAGCCAAGTCCGGAGCACGGTCTATGGCTACACCTTC.

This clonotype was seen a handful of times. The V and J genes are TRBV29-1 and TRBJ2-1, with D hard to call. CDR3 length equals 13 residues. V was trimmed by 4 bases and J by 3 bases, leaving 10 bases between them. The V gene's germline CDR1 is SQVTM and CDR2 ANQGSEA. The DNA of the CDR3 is TGCAGCGTTGGTAATCCTCTCTACAATGAGCAGTTCTTC. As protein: CSVGNPLYNEQFF.

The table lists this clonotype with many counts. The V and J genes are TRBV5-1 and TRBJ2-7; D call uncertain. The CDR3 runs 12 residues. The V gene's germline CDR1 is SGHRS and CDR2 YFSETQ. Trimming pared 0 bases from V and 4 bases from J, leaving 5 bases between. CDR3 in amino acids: CASSLEGYEQYF. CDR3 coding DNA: TGCGCCAGCAGCTTGGAGGGATACGAGCAGTACTTC.

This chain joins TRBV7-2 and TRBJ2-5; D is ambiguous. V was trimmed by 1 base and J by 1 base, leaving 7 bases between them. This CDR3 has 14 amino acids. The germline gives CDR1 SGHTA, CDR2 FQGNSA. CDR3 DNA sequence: TGTGCCAGCAGCTTAGGCGGCTTCCAAGAGACCCAGTACTTC. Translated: CASSLGGFQETQYF.

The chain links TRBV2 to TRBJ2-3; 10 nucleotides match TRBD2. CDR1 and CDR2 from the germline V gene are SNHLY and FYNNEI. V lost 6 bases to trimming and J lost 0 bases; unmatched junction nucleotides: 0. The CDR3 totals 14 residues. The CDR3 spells CASRTSGSTDTQYF. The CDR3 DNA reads TGTGCCAGCAGGACTAGCGGGAGCACAGATACGCAGTATTTT. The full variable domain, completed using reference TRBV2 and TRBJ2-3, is EPEVTQTPSHQVTQMGQEVILRCVPISNHLYFYWYRQILGQKVEFLVSFYNNEISEKSEIFDDQFSVERPDGSNFTLKIRSTKLEDSAMYFCASRTSGSTDTQYFGPGTRLTVL.

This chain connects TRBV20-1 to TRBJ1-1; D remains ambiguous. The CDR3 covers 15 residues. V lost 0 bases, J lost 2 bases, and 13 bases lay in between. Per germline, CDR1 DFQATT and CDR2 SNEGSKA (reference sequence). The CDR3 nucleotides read TGCAGTGCTAGAGATCCGAGACGGCATAACACTGAAGCTTTCTTT. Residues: CSARDPRRHNTEAFF.

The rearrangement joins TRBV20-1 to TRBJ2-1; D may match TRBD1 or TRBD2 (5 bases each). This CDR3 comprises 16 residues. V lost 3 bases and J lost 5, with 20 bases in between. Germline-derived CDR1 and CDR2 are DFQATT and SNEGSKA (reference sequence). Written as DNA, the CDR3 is TGCAGTGCTAGGAGGGGTAACTTCAGGGTAAACAATGAGCAGTTCTTC. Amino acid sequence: CSARRGNFRVNNEQFF.

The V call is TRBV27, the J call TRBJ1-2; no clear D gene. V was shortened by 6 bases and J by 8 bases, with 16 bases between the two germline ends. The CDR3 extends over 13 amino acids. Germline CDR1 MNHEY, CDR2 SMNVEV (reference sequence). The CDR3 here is CASRESPARGYTF. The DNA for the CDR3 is TGTGCCAGCAGGGAGTCACCCGCGCGGGGCTACACCTTC.

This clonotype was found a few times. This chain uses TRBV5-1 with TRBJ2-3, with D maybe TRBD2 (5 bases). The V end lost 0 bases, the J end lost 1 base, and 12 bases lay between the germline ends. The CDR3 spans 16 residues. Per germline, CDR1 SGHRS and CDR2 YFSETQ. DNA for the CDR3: TGCGCCAGCAGCTTGGGGTCGGCGGGCCGCACAGATACGCAGTATTTT. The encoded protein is CASSLGSAGRTDTQYF.

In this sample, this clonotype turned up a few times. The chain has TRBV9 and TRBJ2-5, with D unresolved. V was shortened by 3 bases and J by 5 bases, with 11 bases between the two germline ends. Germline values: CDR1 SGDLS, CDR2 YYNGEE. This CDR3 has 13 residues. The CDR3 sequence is CASSGFWSETQYF. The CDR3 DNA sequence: TGTGCCAGCAGCGGCTTCTGGTCGGAGACCCAGTACTTC.

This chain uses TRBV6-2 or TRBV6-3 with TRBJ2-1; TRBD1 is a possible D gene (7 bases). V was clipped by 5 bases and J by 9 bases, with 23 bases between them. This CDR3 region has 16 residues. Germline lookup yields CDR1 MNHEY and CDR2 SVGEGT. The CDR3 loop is CASSSQGGAWLGEQFF. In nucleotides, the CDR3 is TGTGCCAGCAGTAGTCAGGGGGGCGCGTGGTTGGGTGAGCAGTTCTTC.

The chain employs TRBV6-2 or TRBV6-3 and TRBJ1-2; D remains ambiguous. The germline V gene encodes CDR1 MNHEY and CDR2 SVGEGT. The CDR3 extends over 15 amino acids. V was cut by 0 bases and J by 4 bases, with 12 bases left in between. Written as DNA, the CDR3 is TGTGCCAGCAGTTACTCGGAAGAGGGTGCCTATGGCTACACCTTC. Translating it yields CASSYSEEGAYGYTF.

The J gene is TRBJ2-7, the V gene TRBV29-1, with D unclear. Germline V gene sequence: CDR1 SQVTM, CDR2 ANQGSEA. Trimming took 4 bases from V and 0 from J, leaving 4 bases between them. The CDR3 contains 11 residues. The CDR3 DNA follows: TGCAGCGTTGCTAGCTCCTACGAGCAGTACTTC. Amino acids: CSVASSYEQYF.